The 20 T cell receptor beta chains listed next were all sequenced from one sample in a study of response to subunit inactivated influenza vaccine. TCRdb fed the RT-PCR reads into MiXCR, producing one record per CDR3 protein. The sample contains about 520,000 distinct CDR3 sequences, roughly 7.6% of which appear only once. The sequencing here drew on PBMCs from blood, taken less than 30 months after vaccination. All receptors come from a man aged 45 to 75 who received an inactivated influenza vaccine.

Only a few counts were recorded for this clonotype. The chain carries TRBV18 and TRBJ2-7, with D unresolved. This CDR3 has 13 amino acids. Per the germline V gene, CDR1 is KGHSH and CDR2 is LQKENI. V was trimmed by 5 bases and J by 5 bases, leaving 13 bases between them. The CDR3 nucleotides are TGTGCCAGCTCAGGAGAGATAGGCGACGAGCAGTACTTC. Translating gives CASSGEIGDEQYF.

In this sample, this clonotype turned up a few times. The genes are TRBV4-3 and TRBJ2-2, with D unclear. Trimming removed 2 bases from V and 3 bases from J, with 7 bases in between. Germline V gene data show CDR1 as LGHNA and CDR2 as YSLEER. The length of the CDR3 is 14 residues. The CDR3 loop is CASSQLADTGELFF. CDR3 DNA: TGCGCCAGCAGCCAATTGGCGGACACCGGGGAGCTGTTTTTT.

In this sample, this clonotype turned up a few times. V and J are TRBV11-2 and TRBJ2-3, with 11 bases that match TRBD2. The CDR3 runs to 20 residues. CDR1 is SGHAT and CDR2 is FQNNGV in the germline V gene. V shed 1 base and J 4 bases; nucleotides not matched to a gene: 16. The DNA for the CDR3 is TGTGCCAGCAGCTTAGTCTTTGCGGGACTAGCGGCCCCATATGCAGATACGCAGTATTTT. Amino acids: CASSLVFAGLAAPYADTQYF.

This clonotype appeared many times. The V call is TRBV12-3 or TRBV12-4, the J call TRBJ2-3; 12 nucleotides align to TRBD2. CDR3 length: 18 residues. V shed 6 bases, J shed 0 bases, and the junction held 10 bases outside the gene matches. This chain's CDR3 is CASSYRTSGVFSTDTQYF. The DNA of the CDR3 is TGTGCCAGCAGCTATCGGACTAGCGGGGTCTTTAGCACAGATACGCAGTATTTT.

This clonotype was counted only a few times. V usage is TRBV28 and J usage is TRBJ2-1, with 8 bases fitting TRBD2. The ends lost 4 bases at V and 9 bases at J; junction bases unmatched: 8. The germline CDR1 and CDR2 sequences are MDHEN and SYDVKM. The CDR3 is made up of 14 amino acids. CDR3 DNA sequence: TGTGCCAGCAGTTCAGCGGGAGCGCTTGTTGAGCAGTTCTTC. As protein: CASSSAGALVEQFF.

The V and J genes are TRBV4-1 and TRBJ2-7; the match to TRBD1 covers 8 bases. Germline V CDR1 and CDR2: MGHRA, YSYEKL. V lost 2 bases and J lost 3; bases outside the gene matches: 6. The CDR3 length is 15 residues. The CDR3 is CASSQPRDRFYEQYF. CDR3 nucleotide sequence: TGCGCCAGCAGCCAACCACGGGACAGGTTCTACGAGCAGTACTTC.

This clonotype was seen repeatedly, ten times or more. Written as DNA, the CDR3 is TGCAGCGTTGACCCCGGCTGGACAGAAGAGACCCAGTACTTC. It encodes CSVDPGWTEETQYF. This sequence joins TRBV29-1 and TRBJ2-5; D possibly corresponds to TRBD1 (6 bases). Trimming removed 3 bases from V and 3 bases from J, with 14 bases in between. The germline CDR1 and CDR2 sequences are SQVTM and ANQGSEA. This CDR3 is 14 amino acids long. Looking up the rest from reference TRBV29-1 and TRBJ2-5 gives the full variable domain: SAVISQKPSRDICQRGTSLTIQCQVDSQVTMMFWYRQQPGQSLTLIATANQGSEATYESGFVIDKFPISRPNLTFSTLTVSNMSPEDSSIYLCSVDPGWTEETQYFGPGTRLLVL.

This clonotype has just a few counts. The CDR3 nucleotides are TGTGCCAGCAGCCAAGCTCGCACGACAGTTAACTATGGCTACACCTTC. Its protein product is CASSQARTTVNYGYTF. This chain joins TRBV3-1 and TRBJ1-2; D might be TRBD1 (5 bases). Germline assignment: CDR1 LGHDT and CDR2 YNNKEL (reference sequence). This CDR3 region has 16 residues. V was shortened by 1 base and J by 1 base, with 13 bases between the two germline ends. The full variable domain, with the rest looked up from reference TRBV3-1 and TRBJ1-2, is DTAVSQTPKYLVTQMGNDKSIKCEQNLGHDTMYWYKQDSKKFLKIMFSYNNKELIINETVPNRFSPKSPDKAHLNLHINSLELGDSAVYFCASSQARTTVNYGYTFGSGTRLTVV.

Remarks on this clonotype: A much larger clone lies a single base off, so this may be a read error. V gene TRBV7-9 combines with J gene TRBJ1-1, with unresolved D. There are 13 residues in the CDR3. Germline V CDR1 and CDR2: SEHNR, FQNEAQ (reference sequence). The germline V and J ends were trimmed by 10 bases and 0 bases, with 12 bases remaining between them. Here the CDR3 DNA reads TGTGCCACCACCGGAGGGATGAACACTGAAGCTTTCTTT. Protein sequence: CATTGGMNTEAFF.

This clonotype was seen a handful of times. The CDR3 loop is CASSLGLNNSPLHF. The CDR3 nucleotides read TGTGCCAGCAGTTTAGGGCTAAATAATTCACCCCTCCACTTT. V gene TRBV12-3 or TRBV12-4 combines with J gene TRBJ1-6; D not resolved. The germline V and J ends were trimmed by 1 base and 5 bases, with 6 bases remaining between them. The CDR3 is made up of 14 amino acids.

The CDR3 loop reads CASKLQGVWHQPQHF. The CDR3, as DNA: TGTGCCAGCAAATTGCAGGGGGTTTGGCATCAGCCCCAGCATTTT. The genes are TRBV7-2 and TRBJ1-5, with 7 bases fitting TRBD1. The CDR3 runs 15 residues. CDR1 and CDR2 (germline): SGHTA, FQGNSA. Unmatched junction bases numbered 11, after V lost 7 bases and J lost 5 bases.

The sample holds many counts of this clonotype. The chain is built from TRBV25-1 and TRBJ2-2; maybe TRBD1 (5 bases). The V gene lost 4 bases and the J gene lost 5 bases, with 11 bases spanning the gap. The CDR3 has 14 amino acids. Germline CDR1 reads MGHDK; CDR2 reads SYGVNS. Written as DNA, the CDR3 is TGTGCCAGCAGTGGCCGACAGTTTACCGGGGAGCTGTTTTTT. As protein: CASSGRQFTGELFF.

This clonotype was recorded at least ten times. CDR3 in amino acids: CATSRDNRGSTGELFF. CDR3 sequence (DNA): TGTGCCACCAGCAGAGATAACAGGGGGAGCACCGGGGAGCTGTTTTTT. This chain uses TRBV15 with TRBJ2-2; TRBD1 agrees at 8 bases. CDR1 LNHNV and CDR2 YYDKDF come from the germline V gene (reference sequence). Trimming took 0 bases from V and 4 from J; bases not matched to a gene: 4. The CDR3 contains 16 residues. Together with reference TRBV15 and TRBJ2-2, the CDR3 gives the full variable domain: DAMVIQNPRYQVTQFGKPVTLSCSQTLNHNVMYWYQQKSSQAPKLLFHYYDKDFNNEADTPDNFQSRRPNTSFCFLDIRSPGLGDTAMYLCATSRDNRGSTGELFFGEGSRLTVL.

The table lists this clonotype with a few counts. This chain uses TRBV5-6 with TRBJ1-1; no reliable D call. The CDR3 runs to 12 residues. Germline V gives CDR1 SGHDT, CDR2 YYEEEE. The germline V and J ends were trimmed by 4 bases and 3 bases, with 7 bases remaining between them. CDR3 in DNA: TGTGCCAGCAGCAGTAGGTACACTGAAGCTTTCTTT. Amino acid sequence: CASSSRYTEAFF. The full variable domain, with the rest looked up from reference TRBV5-6 and TRBJ1-1, is DAGVTQSPTHLIKTRGQQVTLRCSPKSGHDTVSWYQQALGQGPQFIFQYYEEEERQRGNFPDRFSGHQFPNYSSELNVNALLLGDSALYLCASSSRYTEAFFGQGTRLTVV.

This clonotype appeared a few times. This chain links TRBV19 with TRBJ1-2; unclear D gene. This CDR3 comprises 13 residues. V was shortened by 7 bases and J by 0 bases, with 9 bases between the two germline ends. Germline CDR1 and CDR2: LNHDA and SQIVND (reference sequence). Here the CDR3 DNA reads TGTGCCAGTACTTCAGACGCTAACTATGGCTACACCTTC. It encodes CASTSDANYGYTF.

This clonotype was counted many times. The V and J genes are TRBV4-1 and TRBJ2-2; tentatively, D is TRBD1 or TRBD2 (6 bases each). The CDR3 is made up of 16 amino acids. Germline V CDR1 and CDR2: MGHRA, YSYEKL. V dropped 5 bases and J dropped 4 bases, with 17 bases sitting between them. CDR3 sequence: CASSEHSRGVTGELFF. As DNA, the CDR3 is TGCGCCAGCAGCGAACACTCGAGGGGGGTCACCGGGGAGCTGTTTTTT.

This clonotype was seen a handful of times. The chain is built from TRBV6-5 and TRBJ2-2, with TRBD1 matching 9 bases. This CDR3 comprises 14 residues. With V trimmed by 8 bases and J by 9 bases, 10 bases remained unmatched. Per germline, CDR1 MNHEY and CDR2 SVGAGI. In nucleotides, the CDR3 is TGTGCCAGCGGATACCGGGACAGGGAGCGGGAGCTGTTTTTT. Its translation: CASGYRDRERELFF.

This clonotype was counted a few times. The genes are TRBV7-2 and TRBJ2-1, with 8 bases that match TRBD1. This CDR3 comprises 15 residues. Losses at the gene ends were 5 bases for V and 6 bases for J; bases not matched to a gene: 9. Germline-derived CDR1 and CDR2 are SGHTA and FQGNSA. This CDR3 reads CASSIQGVAGNEQFF. Written as DNA, the CDR3 is TGTGCCAGCAGCATACAGGGGGTTGCGGGCAATGAGCAGTTCTTC. The full variable domain, rest sourced from reference TRBV7-2 and TRBJ2-1, is GAGVSQSPSNKVTEKGKDVELRCDPISGHTALYWYRQSLGQGLEFLIYFQGNSAPDKSGLPSDRFSAERTGGSVSTLTIQRTQQEDSAVYLCASSIQGVAGNEQFFGPGTRLTVL.

This clonotype has more than one count but fewer than ten. V and J are TRBV19 and TRBJ2-1; the match to TRBD2 covers 8 bases. The length of the CDR3 is 15 residues. Germline V gene data show CDR1 as LNHDA and CDR2 as SQIVND (reference sequence). The trim removed 1 base at V and 6 bases at J, leaving 5 bases unmatched. CDR3 loop: CASSIASGPFNEQFF. The CDR3 DNA sequence: TGTGCCAGTAGTATAGCTAGCGGGCCTTTCAATGAGCAGTTCTTC.

At least ten counts were recorded for this clonotype. CDR3 protein: CAINGDPSSGNTIYF. The CDR3 nucleotides read TGTGCCATCAATGGGGATCCGAGCTCTGGAAACACCATATATTTT. The chain links TRBV10-3 to TRBJ1-3; D is uncertain. CDR1 is ENHRY, CDR2 SYGVKD, per germline. The CDR3 spans 15 residues. The ends were cut back, 7 bases at V and 0 bases at J, with 13 bases in the middle.